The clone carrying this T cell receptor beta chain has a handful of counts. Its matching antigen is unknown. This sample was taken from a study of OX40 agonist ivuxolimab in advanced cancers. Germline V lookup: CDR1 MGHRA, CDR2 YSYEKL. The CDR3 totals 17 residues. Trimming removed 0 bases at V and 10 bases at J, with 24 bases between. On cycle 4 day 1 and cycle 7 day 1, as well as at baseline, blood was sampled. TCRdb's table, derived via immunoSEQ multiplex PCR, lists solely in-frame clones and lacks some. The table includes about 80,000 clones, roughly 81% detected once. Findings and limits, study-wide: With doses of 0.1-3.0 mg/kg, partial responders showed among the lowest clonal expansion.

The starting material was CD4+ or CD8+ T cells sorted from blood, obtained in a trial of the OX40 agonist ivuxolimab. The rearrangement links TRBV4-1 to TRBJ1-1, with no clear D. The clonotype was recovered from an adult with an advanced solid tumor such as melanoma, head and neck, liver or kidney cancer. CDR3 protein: CASSQEGSWGGRAGAFF. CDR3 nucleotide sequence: TGCGCCAGCAGCCAAGAAGGGTCTTGGGGTGGGAGGGCAGGAGCTTTCTTT.